This T cell receptor beta chain was retrieved from a study of vaccination effects on CD4 cells after COVID-19. As for the study in general: Following the second dose by a median of 72 days, the post-vaccine samples were obtained. Findings of the study overall: After vaccination of healthy people, only 1 of 255 vaccine-induced clones cross-reacted with common cold coronaviruses.

The count of this clone is one. The antigen is not known. Before any sequencing was done, the ViraFEST assay used viral peptide pools to expand antigen-specific CD4+ T cells. The authors isolated CD4+ T cells after around nine days of culture. Each participant was administered two doses of either the BNT162b2 or the mRNA-1273 vaccine. The repertoire was sequenced with immunoSEQ multiplex PCR; TCRdb's copy has only in-frame clones and lacks some. Among around 25,000 clones listed, roughly 85% were seen once. J gave up 1 base and V 5 bases, and 4 bases lay outside the gene matches. The germline V gene has CDR1 MRHNA and CDR2 SNTAGT. The CDR3 runs 14 residues.

This sequence originates from a human donor who received a COVID-19 vaccine. Some clones in this sample may be carry-over from other donors' samples. The chain couples TRBV6-4 to TRBJ1-1; the match to TRBD1 covers 7 bases. The sample in question was CD4+ T cells from PBMCs cultured with HCoV-NL63 spike peptides, obtained after COVID-19 vaccination. CDR3: CASSKGAGNTEAFF. The CDR3, as DNA: TGTGCCAGCAGTAAGGGGGCAGGGAACACTGAAGCTTTCTTT.